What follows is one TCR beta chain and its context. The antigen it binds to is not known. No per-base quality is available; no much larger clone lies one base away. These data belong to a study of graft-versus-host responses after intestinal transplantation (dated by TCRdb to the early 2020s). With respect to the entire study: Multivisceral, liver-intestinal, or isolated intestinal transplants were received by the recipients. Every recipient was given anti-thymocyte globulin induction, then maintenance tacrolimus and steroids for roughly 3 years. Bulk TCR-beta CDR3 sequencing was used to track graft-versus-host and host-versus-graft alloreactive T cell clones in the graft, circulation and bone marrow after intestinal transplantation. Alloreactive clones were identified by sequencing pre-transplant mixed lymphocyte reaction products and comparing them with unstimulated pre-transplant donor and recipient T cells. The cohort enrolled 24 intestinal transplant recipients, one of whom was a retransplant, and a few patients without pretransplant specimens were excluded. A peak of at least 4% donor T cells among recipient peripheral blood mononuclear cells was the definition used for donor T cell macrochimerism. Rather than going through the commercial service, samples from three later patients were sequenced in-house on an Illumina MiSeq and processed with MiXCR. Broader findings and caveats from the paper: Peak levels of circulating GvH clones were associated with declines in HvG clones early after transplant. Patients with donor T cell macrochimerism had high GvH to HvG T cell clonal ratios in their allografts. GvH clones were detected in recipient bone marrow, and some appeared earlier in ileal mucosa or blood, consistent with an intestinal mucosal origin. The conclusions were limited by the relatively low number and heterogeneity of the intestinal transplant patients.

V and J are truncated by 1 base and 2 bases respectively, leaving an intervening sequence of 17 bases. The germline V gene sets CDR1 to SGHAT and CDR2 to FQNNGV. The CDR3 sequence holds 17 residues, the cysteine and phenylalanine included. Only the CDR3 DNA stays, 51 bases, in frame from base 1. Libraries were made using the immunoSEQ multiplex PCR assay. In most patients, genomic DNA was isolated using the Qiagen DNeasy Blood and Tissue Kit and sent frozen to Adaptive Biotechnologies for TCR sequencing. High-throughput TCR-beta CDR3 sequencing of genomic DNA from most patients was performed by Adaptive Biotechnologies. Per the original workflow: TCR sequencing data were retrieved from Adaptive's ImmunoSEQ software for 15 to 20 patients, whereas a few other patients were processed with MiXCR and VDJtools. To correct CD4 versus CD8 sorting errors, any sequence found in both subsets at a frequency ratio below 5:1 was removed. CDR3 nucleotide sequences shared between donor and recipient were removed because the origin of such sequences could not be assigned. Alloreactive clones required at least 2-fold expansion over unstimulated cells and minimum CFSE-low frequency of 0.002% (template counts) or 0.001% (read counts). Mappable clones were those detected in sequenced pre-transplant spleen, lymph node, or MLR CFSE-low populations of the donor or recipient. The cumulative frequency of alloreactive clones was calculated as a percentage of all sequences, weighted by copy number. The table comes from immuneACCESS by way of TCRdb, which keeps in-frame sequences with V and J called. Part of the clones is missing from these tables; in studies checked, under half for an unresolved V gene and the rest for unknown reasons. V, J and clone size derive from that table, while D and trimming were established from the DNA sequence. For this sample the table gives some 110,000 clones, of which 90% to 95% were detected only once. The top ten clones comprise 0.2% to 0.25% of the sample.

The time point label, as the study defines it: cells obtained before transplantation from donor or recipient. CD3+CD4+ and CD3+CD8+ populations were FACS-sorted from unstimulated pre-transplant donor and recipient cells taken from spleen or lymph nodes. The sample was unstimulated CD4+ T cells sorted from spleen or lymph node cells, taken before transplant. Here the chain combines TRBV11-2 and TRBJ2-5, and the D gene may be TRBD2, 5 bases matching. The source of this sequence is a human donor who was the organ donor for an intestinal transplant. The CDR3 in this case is CASSLALQRWYQETQYF. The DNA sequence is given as TGTGCCAGCAGCTTAGCTCTCCAGCGGTGGTATCAAGAGACCCAGTACTTC.